Sequencing of this T cell receptor beta chain was carried out in a study of shared clonotypes between healthy human individuals. Turning to the study itself: CD4 naive and memory got three plates each, CD8 naive two, CD8 memory one. Study results and caveats: Sharing across several donors was seen in roughly 5.2% of naive CD4 clonotypes.

Worth noting for this clone: Its antigen is currently unknown.

V shed 6 bases and J shed 10 bases, with 6 bases lying between them. CDR1 SEHNR and CDR2 FQNEAQ come from the germline V gene (reference sequence). CDR3 length equals 9 residues. Using immunoSEQ multiplex PCR, the repertoire was profiled, and TCRdb retains in-frame clones only, with some absent. The sample gives about 2 million clones, roughly 94% of which show up once; 0.13% is in the top ten. This receptor was taken from a man between 18 and 35 years old in good health. Sequencing was performed on naive CD4+ T cells sorted from blood. The subset denotes: CD45RA+ positively selected. The chain combines TRBV7-9 with TRBJ1-2; D call uncertain. This chain's CDR3 is CASSAVYTF. DNA of the CDR3: TGTGCCAGCAGTGCCGTCTACACCTTC. Drawing the rest from reference TRBV7-9 and TRBJ1-2, the complete variable domain is DTGVSQNPRHKITKRGQNVTFRCDPISEHNRLYWYRQTLGQGPEFLTYFQNEAQLEKSRLLSDRFSAERPKGSFSTLEIQRTEQGDSAMYLCASSAVYTFGSGTRLTVV.